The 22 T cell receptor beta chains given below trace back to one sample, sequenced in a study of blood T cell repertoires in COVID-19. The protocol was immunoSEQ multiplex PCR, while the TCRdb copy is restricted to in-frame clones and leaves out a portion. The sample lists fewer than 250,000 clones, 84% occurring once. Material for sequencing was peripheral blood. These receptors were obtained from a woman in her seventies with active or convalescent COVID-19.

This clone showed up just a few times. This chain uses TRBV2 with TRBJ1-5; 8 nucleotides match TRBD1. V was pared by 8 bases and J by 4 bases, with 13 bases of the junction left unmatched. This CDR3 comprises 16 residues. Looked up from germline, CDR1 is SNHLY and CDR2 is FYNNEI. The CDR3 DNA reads TGTGCCAGCGGACAGGGCGGAAGGGGTCGGAATCAGCCCCAGCATTTT. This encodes CASGQGGRGRNQPQHF.

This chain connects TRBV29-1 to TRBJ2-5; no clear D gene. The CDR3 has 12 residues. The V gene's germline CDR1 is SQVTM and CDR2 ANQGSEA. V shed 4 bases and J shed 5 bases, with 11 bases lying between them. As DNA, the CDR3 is TGCAGCGTTGGGCAGTCCGGGGAGACCCAGTACTTC. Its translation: CSVGQSGETQYF.

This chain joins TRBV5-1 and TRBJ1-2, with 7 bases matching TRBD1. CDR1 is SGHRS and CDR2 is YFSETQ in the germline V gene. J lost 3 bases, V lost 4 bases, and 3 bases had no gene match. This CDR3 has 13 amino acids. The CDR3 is CASSIDRDYGYTF. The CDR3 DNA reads TGCGCCAGCAGCATTGACAGGGACTATGGCTACACCTTC.

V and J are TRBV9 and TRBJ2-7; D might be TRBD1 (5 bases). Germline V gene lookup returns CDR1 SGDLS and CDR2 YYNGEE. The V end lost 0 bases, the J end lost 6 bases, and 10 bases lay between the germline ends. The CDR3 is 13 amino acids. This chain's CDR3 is CASSVGQGVEQYF. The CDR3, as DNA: TGTGCCAGCAGCGTAGGCCAGGGCGTCGAGCAGTACTTC.

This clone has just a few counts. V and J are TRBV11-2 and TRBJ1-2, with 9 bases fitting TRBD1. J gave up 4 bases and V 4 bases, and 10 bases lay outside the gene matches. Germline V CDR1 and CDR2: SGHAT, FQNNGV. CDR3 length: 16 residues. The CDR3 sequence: CASSSKPGQGRYGYTF. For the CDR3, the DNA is TGTGCCAGCAGCTCCAAACCGGGACAGGGCCGCTATGGCTACACCTTC.

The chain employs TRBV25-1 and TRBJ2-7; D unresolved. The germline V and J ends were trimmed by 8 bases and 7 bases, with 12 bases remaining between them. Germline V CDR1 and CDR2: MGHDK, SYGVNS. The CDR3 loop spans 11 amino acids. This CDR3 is CASGLQSEQYF. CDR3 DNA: TGTGCCAGCGGTCTCCAGTCAGAGCAGTACTTC.

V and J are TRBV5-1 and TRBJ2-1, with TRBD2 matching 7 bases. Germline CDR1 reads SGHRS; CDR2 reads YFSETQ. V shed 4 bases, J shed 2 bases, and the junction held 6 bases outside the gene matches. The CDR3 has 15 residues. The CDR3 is CASSAGTTTYNEQFF. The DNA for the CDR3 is TGCGCCAGCAGCGCCGGGACTACCACCTACAATGAGCAGTTCTTC.

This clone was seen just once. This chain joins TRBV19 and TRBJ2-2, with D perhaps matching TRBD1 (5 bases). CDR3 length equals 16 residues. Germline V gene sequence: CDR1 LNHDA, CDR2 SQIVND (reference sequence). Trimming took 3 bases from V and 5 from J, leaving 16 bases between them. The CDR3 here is CASSMRSGLRTGELFF. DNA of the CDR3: TGTGCCAGTAGTATGAGGTCAGGGCTGAGGACCGGGGAGCTGTTTTTT.

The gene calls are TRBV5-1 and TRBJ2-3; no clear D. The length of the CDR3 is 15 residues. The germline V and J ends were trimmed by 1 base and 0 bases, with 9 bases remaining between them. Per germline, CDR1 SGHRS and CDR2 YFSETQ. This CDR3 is CASSLIPSSTDTQYF. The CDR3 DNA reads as TGCGCCAGCAGCTTGATCCCTTCTAGCACAGATACGCAGTATTTT.

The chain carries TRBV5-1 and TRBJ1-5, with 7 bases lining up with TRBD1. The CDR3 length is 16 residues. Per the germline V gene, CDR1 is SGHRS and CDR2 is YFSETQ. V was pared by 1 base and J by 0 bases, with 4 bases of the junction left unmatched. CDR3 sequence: CASSLSGQNSNQPQHF. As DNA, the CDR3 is TGCGCCAGCAGCTTGTCGGGACAGAATAGCAATCAGCCCCAGCATTTT.

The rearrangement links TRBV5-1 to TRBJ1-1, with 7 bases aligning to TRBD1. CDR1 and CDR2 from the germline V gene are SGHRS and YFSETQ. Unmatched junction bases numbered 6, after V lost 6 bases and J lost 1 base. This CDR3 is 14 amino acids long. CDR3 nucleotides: TGCGCCAGCAAATTGGGGACAGAGAACACTGAAGCTTTCTTT. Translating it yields CASKLGTENTEAFF.

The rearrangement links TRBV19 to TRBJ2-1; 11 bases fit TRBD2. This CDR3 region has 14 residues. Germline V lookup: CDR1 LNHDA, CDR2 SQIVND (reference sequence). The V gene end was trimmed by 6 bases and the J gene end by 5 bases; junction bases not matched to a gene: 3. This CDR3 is CASRGTSGNNEQFF. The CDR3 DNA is TGTGCCAGTAGGGGGACTAGCGGAAACAATGAGCAGTTCTTC.

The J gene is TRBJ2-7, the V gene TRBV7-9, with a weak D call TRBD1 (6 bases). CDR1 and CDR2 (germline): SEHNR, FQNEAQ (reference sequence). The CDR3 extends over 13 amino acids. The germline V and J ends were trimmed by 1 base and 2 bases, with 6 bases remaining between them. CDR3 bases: TGTGCCAGCAGCTTAGACAGGGCCTACGAGCAGTACTTC. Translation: CASSLDRAYEQYF.

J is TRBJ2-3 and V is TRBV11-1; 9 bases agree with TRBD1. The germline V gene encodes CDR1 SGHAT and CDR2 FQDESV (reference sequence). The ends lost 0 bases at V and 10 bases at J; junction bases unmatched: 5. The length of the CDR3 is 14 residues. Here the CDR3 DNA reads TGTGCCAGCAGCTTAGCGCTGGGACAGGGACCGCAGTATTTT. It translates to CASSLALGQGPQYF.

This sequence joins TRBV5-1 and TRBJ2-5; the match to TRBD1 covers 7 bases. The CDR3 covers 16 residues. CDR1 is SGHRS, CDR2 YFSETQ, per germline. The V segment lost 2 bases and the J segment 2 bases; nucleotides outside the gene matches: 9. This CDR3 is CASSFNRGWEQETQYF. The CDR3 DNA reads TGCGCCAGCAGCTTTAACAGGGGATGGGAGCAAGAGACCCAGTACTTC.

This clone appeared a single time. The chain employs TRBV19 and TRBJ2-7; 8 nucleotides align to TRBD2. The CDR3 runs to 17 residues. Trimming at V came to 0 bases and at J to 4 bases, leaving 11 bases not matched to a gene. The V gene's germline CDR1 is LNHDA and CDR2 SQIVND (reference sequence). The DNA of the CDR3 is TGTGCCAGTAGTATAGATCTAGGGTCACTAGCGGCGTACGAGCAGTACTTC. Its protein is CASSIDLGSLAAYEQYF.

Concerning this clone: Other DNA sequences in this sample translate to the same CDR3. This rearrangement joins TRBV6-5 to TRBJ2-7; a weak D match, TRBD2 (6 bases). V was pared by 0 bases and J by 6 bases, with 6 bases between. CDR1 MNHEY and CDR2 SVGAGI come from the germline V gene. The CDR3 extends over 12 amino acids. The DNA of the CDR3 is TGTGCCAGCAGTTACTCGGGGGGCGAGCAGTACTTC. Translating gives CASSYSGGEQYF.

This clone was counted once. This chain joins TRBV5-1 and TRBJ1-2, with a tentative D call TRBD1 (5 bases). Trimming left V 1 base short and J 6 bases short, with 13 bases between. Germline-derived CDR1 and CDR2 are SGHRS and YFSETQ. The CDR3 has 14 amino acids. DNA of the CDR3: TGCGCCAGCAGCTTGAATGTGGACATAAATGGCTACACCTTC. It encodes CASSLNVDINGYTF.

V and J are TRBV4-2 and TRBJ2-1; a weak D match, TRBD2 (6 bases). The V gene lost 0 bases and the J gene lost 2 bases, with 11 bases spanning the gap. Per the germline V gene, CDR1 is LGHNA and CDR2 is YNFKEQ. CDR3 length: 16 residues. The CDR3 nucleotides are TGTGCCAGCAGCCAAGAGGACTATTATCCCTACAATGAGCAGTTCTTC. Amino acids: CASSQEDYYPYNEQFF.

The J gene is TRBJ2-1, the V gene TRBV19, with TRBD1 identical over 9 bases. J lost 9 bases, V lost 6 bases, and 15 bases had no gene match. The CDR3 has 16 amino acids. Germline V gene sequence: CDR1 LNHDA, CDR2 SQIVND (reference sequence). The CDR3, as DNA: TGTGCCAGTAGCTTGCTTACAGGGGGCGCCGTCGGTGAGCAGTTCTTC. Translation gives CASSLLTGGAVGEQFF.

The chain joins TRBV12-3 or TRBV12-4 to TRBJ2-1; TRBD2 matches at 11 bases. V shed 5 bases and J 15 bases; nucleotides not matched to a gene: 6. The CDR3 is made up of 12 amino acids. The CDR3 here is CASSPGTSGAFF. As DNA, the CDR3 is TGTGCCAGCAGTCCGGGGACTAGCGGCGCGTTCTTC.

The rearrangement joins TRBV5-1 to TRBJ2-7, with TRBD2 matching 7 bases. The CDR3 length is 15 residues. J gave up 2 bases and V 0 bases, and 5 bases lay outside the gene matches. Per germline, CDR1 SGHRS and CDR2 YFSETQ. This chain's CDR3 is CASSLAASGTYEQYF. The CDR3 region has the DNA TGCGCCAGCAGCTTGGCGGCTAGCGGAACCTACGAGCAGTACTTC.